Sequencing of this T cell receptor (beta chain) was carried out in a study of T cell changes during pregnancy in multiple sclerosis. Using immunoSEQ multiplex PCR, the repertoire was profiled, and TCRdb retains in-frame clones only, with some absent. In the table there are 50,000 to 70,000 clones, roughly 91% of which are singletons. The CDR3 loop spans 14 amino acids. The germline CDR1 and CDR2 sequences are SGHTA and FQGNSA. V dropped 5 bases and J dropped 0 bases, with 11 bases sitting between them. The clonotype comes from a female donor with multiple sclerosis, enrolled in a pregnancy study. The gene calls are TRBV7-2 and TRBJ2-7; a weak D match, TRBD2 (6 bases). Sample: CD8+ T cells from peripheral blood mononuclear cells, taken before pregnancy. Here the CDR3 reads CASSNQGLSYEQYF. CDR3 nucleotides: TGTGCCAGCAGCAACCAGGGACTCTCCTACGAGCAGTACTTC. Combining the CDR3 with reference TRBV7-2 and TRBJ2-7 gives the whole variable domain GAGVSQSPSNKVTEKGKDVELRCDPISGHTALYWYRQSLGQGLEFLIYFQGNSAPDKSGLPSDRFSAERTGGSVSTLTIQRTQQEDSAVYLCASSNQGLSYEQYFGPGTRLTVT.